This T cell receptor (beta chain) was profiled in a study of T-cell reconstitution after alpha-beta-depleted transplantation in children. Study-wide findings and caveats: Newly made T cells mostly supplied T-cell counts and diversity one year after transplant. Two months or so post-transplant, alpha-beta T cells reportedly derived from several hundred expanded graft clones. TCRbeta diversity was high at day 60 in some patients (a result of surviving recipient T cells and thymic progenitors).

A few counts support this clonotype. What it recognizes is unknown. Unique molecular identifiers were incorporated into the prepared TCRbeta library. TCRdb reprocessed the PCR reads with MiXCR, giving one entry per CDR3 protein. This table has 800,000 to 1,000,000 distinct CDR3 sequences, under 30% appearing once. The CDR3 length is 15 residues. J lost 6 bases, V lost 4 bases, and 6 bases had no gene match. The origin of this receptor is a boy younger than two who had a stem cell transplant for SCID, so the T cells may come from the graft donor. The sequencing used PBMCs, mostly from graft donor cells, collected 360 days after TCRalphabeta/CD19-depleted stem cell transplant. The J gene is TRBJ1-5, the V gene TRBV12-3 or TRBV12-4; 10 bases are a match to TRBD1. The chain's CDR3 is CASSSGQGRVQPQHF. DNA for the CDR3: TGTGCCAGCAGTTCGGGACAGGGGCGGGTTCAGCCCCAGCATTTT.